This T cell receptor (beta chain) was found in a study of shared clonotypes between healthy human individuals. Whole-study results and caveats: Clonotype sharing among donors likely depends on sequencing depth.

Those who donated were healthy HIV-negative adults, with no recent acute infections or vaccinations reported. The germline V gene encodes CDR1 SGHVS and CDR2 FQNEAQ. Trimming cost V 0 bases and J 5 bases; bases outside gene matches: 6. This CDR3 spans 16 amino acids. PCR replicates from unsorted PBMC used roughly 300 ng DNA, and this amount was approximately 30,000 T cell genomes. The unsorted PBMC sample used ten immunoSEQ deep assay plates. Profiling relied on immunoSEQ multiplex PCR, and the TCRdb table lists in-frame clones only, not all of them. The table lists about 520,000 clones, approximately 78% of them singletons. For this clone: The target antigen is unknown.

The receptor was derived from a woman aged 40 to 50 in good health. Some clones in this sample may be carry-over from other donors' samples. The chain employs TRBV7-8 and TRBJ1-1, with 10 positions matching TRBD1. Sequenced input: PBMCs. The DNA for the CDR3 is TGTGCCAGCAGCTTAGCGGTGGGACAGGGGAGTACTGAAGCTTTCTTT. Protein sequence: CASSLAVGQGSTEAFF.